The 11 T cell receptor beta chains listed next were all sequenced from one sample in a study of cytomegalovirus exposure and HLA in healthy donors. PCR employed 60 Vbeta and 13 Jbeta primers. Clones were sequenced by immunoSEQ multiplex PCR, and TCRdb holds only the in-frame ones, with some missing. Among 170,000 or so clones, about 80% were seen once, and the ten largest hold roughly 0.65%. Sequenced material: PBMCs. These receptors all come from a boy between 10 and 17 years old in good health and CMV-seronegative.

This clone turned up a few times. The chain joins TRBV29-1 to TRBJ2-7; 9 nucleotides align to TRBD1. Germline trimming cut 4 bases from V and 0 bases from J; bases unmatched to any gene: 1. This CDR3 comprises 13 residues. Germline CDR1 SQVTM, CDR2 ANQGSEA. CDR3 amino acids: CSVGGQGSYEQYF. The DNA for the CDR3 is TGCAGCGTTGGGGGACAGGGCTCCTACGAGCAGTACTTC.

The V gene is TRBV2, the J gene TRBJ2-4; 7 bases fit TRBD1. Germline V gene data show CDR1 as SNHLY and CDR2 as FYNNEI. The junction had 9 bases not matched to a gene; V was cut back by 4 bases and J by 3 bases. The CDR3 has 16 amino acids. In DNA, the CDR3 is TGTGCCAGCAGTGTTATACAGGGGTTAGGCAAAAACATTCAGTACTTC. Its translation is CASSVIQGLGKNIQYF.

This clone was counted once. The rearrangement joins TRBV11-3 to TRBJ2-2; the D is unclear. The germline V gene has CDR1 SGHNT and CDR2 YENEEA. The CDR3 sequence is 13 residues long. V was clipped by 1 base and J by 7 bases, with 7 bases between them. The CDR3, as DNA: TGTGCCAGCAGCTTAGTGGCAGGCGGGGAGCTGTTTTTT. Translated: CASSLVAGGELFF.

This chain uses TRBV6-1 with TRBJ2-5; the match to TRBD2 covers 14 bases. The DNA end favors TRBJ2-7, so the J call may be wrong. Germline V gene lookup returns CDR1 MNHNS and CDR2 SASEGT. CDR3 size: 18 residues. The CDR3 nucleotides are TGTGCCAGCAGTGGGACTAGCGGGGGGATTCAAATCTCCTACGAGCAGTACTTC. Its translation: CASSGTSGGIQISYEQYF.

The chain uses TRBV14 and TRBJ2-1; 9 nucleotides line up with TRBD2. The CDR3 contains 17 residues. The ends lost 2 bases at V and 6 bases at J; junction bases unmatched: 11. Germline V gene data show CDR1 as SGHDN and CDR2 as FVKESK. The CDR3 region has the DNA TGTGCCAGCAGCCAACCACTCTCTGCGGGAGGGATCAATGAGCAGTTCTTC. Protein product: CASSQPLSAGGINEQFF. Supplemented by reference TRBV14 and TRBJ2-1, the full variable domain reads EAGVTQFPSHSVIEKGQTVTLRCDPISGHDNLYWYRRVMGKEIKFLLHFVKESKQDESGMPNNRFLAERTGGTYSTLKVQPAELEDSGVYFCASSQPLSAGGINEQFFGPGTRLTVL.

V gene TRBV6-5 combines with J gene TRBJ2-5; TRBD1 matches 9 bases. The J segment lost 5 bases and the V segment lost 5 bases, leaving 6 bases of the junction unmatched. CDR1 MNHEY and CDR2 SVGAGI come from the germline V gene. The CDR3 runs to 14 residues. The CDR3 loop reads CASSLTGGMETQYF. In DNA, the CDR3 is TGTGCCAGCAGTCTAACAGGGGGCATGGAGACCCAGTACTTC.

DNA for the CDR3: TGTGCCAGCAGCGTGCGCCTGTCGGGGGGGGAGCAGTACTTC. Its protein product is CASSVRLSGGEQYF. The chain links TRBV9 to TRBJ2-7; 8 bases map to TRBD2. The CDR3 sequence is 14 residues long. Germline loops: CDR1 SGDLS, CDR2 YYNGEE. V lost 2 bases, J lost 7 bases, and 8 bases stayed unmatched.

The genes are TRBV7-9 and TRBJ2-2; 8 bases are shared with TRBD1. V lost 7 bases and J lost 3; bases outside the gene matches: 10. The CDR3 covers 16 residues. CDR1 is SEHNR, CDR2 FQNEAQ, per germline (reference sequence). CDR3 region: CASILGATGDTGELFF. In nucleotides, the CDR3 is TGTGCCAGCATCCTAGGGGCGACAGGGGACACCGGGGAGCTGTTTTTT.

Comment on this clone: At the DNA level, this CDR3 is encoded by other sequences in the same sample as well. This chain joins TRBV6-6 and TRBJ1-2, with TRBD1 as a possible D gene (6 bases). Germline V gene lookup returns CDR1 MNHNY and CDR2 SVGAGI (reference sequence). CDR3 size: 13 residues. Trimming shortened V by 6 bases and J by 2 bases, and 10 bases separated the two germline ends. The CDR3 protein is CASSPDRNYGYTF. The CDR3, as DNA: TGTGCCAGCAGCCCCGACAGGAACTATGGCTACACCTTC.

The chain employs TRBV19 and TRBJ1-1, with D maybe TRBD1 (6 bases). This CDR3 is 15 amino acids long. Looked up from germline, CDR1 is LNHDA and CDR2 is SQIVND (reference sequence). Trimming removed 4 bases at V and 1 base at J, with 13 bases between. CDR3 sequence reads: CASSSQGKGNTEAFF. CDR3 DNA: TGTGCCAGTAGTAGCCAGGGGAAAGGGAACACTGAAGCTTTCTTT. The full variable domain, its missing parts supplied by reference TRBV19 and TRBJ1-1, is DGGITQSPKYLFRKEGQNVTLSCEQNLNHDAMYWYRQDPGQGLRLIYYSQIVNDFQKGDIAEGYSVSREKKESFPLTVTSAQKNPTAFYLCASSSQGKGNTEAFFGQGTRLTVV.

The V call is TRBV28, the J call TRBJ1-6; 7 bases line up with TRBD1. CDR1 and CDR2 (germline): MDHEN, SYDVKM. V lost 7 bases to trimming and J lost 4 bases; unmatched junction nucleotides: 4. The CDR3 extends over 14 amino acids. For the CDR3, the DNA is TGTGCCAGCACCCCGGACAGGTATAATTCACCCCTCCACTTT. Protein: CASTPDRYNSPLHF.